Each of the 24 T cell receptor beta chains below was sequenced from the same sample in a study of T cell responses to AZD1222 COVID-19 vaccine. Assay used: immunoSEQ multiplex PCR; TCRdb lists only in-frame clones, some missing. Of some 91,000 clones listed, more than 90% are singletons. This specimen consisted of peripheral blood, obtained on day 0 of AZD1222 vaccination. The receptors stem from an adult in good health.

The CDR3 sequence is CASSYLTDGGYTF. The CDR3 DNA sequence: TGTGCCAGCAGTTACCTGACGGACGGAGGCTACACCTTC. This rearrangement joins TRBV28 to TRBJ1-2; no clear D gene. Trimming left V 4 bases short and J 8 bases short, with 14 bases between. CDR3 length equals 13 residues. The germline CDR1 and CDR2 sequences are MDHEN and SYDVKM.

This chain links TRBV13 with TRBJ2-2; weak D call: TRBD1 (6 bases). CDR3 size: 16 residues. Germline V lookup: CDR1 PRHDT, CDR2 FYEKMQ (reference sequence). With 5 bases removed from V and 3 bases from J, the gap between germline ends came to 16 bases. Here the CDR3 DNA reads TGTGCCAGCAGCCCCACAGGGTACGGGGACACCGGGGAGCTGTTTTTT. It encodes CASSPTGYGDTGELFF.

V and J are TRBV28 and TRBJ2-3; no reliable D call. Trimming took 8 bases from V and 2 from J, leaving 11 bases between them. CDR3 size: 13 residues. Germline V lookup: CDR1 MDHEN, CDR2 SYDVKM. CDR3 DNA sequence: TGTGCCAGCGGTGACCCTCTCACAGATACGCAGTATTTT. Its protein product is CASGDPLTDTQYF.

The rearrangement joins TRBV27 to TRBJ1-2; 8 nucleotides agree with TRBD1. The CDR3 has 19 residues. Trimming cost V 1 base and J 4 bases; bases outside gene matches: 17. CDR1 is MNHEY, CDR2 SMNVEV, per germline (reference sequence). The CDR3 DNA is TGTGCCAGCAGTTTATTGCGACAGGGGTCCAGTGATATAGGCTATGGCTACACCTTC. It is translated as CASSLLRQGSSDIGYGYTF.

This chain connects TRBV6-1 to TRBJ1-3, with 12 bases identical to TRBD1. The germline gives CDR1 MNHNS, CDR2 SASEGT. With V trimmed by 8 bases and J by 4 bases, 6 bases remained unmatched. CDR3 length equals 15 residues. The CDR3 here is CASFPGTGGGNTIYF. CDR3 nucleotide sequence: TGTGCCAGCTTTCCCGGGACAGGGGGCGGAAACACCATATATTTT.

V is TRBV28 and J is TRBJ1-2; D unresolved. Germline V gene data show CDR1 as MDHEN and CDR2 as SYDVKM. This CDR3 has 13 amino acids. The V end lost 6 bases, the J end lost 0 bases, and 8 bases lay between the germline ends. CDR3 DNA sequence: TGTGCCAGCAGGGTGGATACTAACTATGGCTACACCTTC. This encodes CASRVDTNYGYTF.

As DNA, the CDR3 is TGCGCCAGCAGCTCCTGGGGGGGGTCCTACAATGAGCAGTTCTTC. Translating gives CASSSWGGSYNEQFF. The V and J genes are TRBV5-1 and TRBJ2-1; 7 bases fit TRBD2. V gave up 3 bases and J gave up 1 base; unmatched junction bases: 4. Germline V gene lookup returns CDR1 SGHRS and CDR2 YFSETQ. The CDR3 extends over 15 amino acids. Full variable domain (remainder filled in from reference TRBV5-1 and TRBJ2-1): KAGVTQTPRYLIKTRGQQVTLSCSPISGHRSVSWYQQTPGQGLQFLFEYFSETQRNKGNFPGRFSGRQFSNSRSEMNVSTLELGDSALYLCASSSWGGSYNEQFFGPGTRLTVL.

The rearrangement links TRBV7-9 to TRBJ2-2, with 7 bases identical to TRBD1. From germline, CDR1 is SEHNR and CDR2 FQNEAQ (reference sequence). The CDR3 loop spans 15 amino acids. Trimming took 5 bases from V and 7 from J; bases not matched to a gene: 10. CDR3 loop: CASSIDRAFGGELFF. The CDR3 nucleotides are TGTGCCAGCAGCATAGACAGGGCTTTTGGCGGGGAGCTGTTTTTT.

This rearrangement joins TRBV6-2 or TRBV6-3 to TRBJ2-1; D not resolved. Trimming left V 6 bases short and J 5 bases short, with 11 bases between. The CDR3 is 13 amino acids. Germline V gives CDR1 MNHEY, CDR2 SVGEGT. CDR3 sequence (DNA): TGTGCCAGCAGCGTGTACCAGGACAATGAGCAGTTCTTC. Amino acid sequence: CASSVYQDNEQFF.

This chain uses TRBV6-1 with TRBJ1-1, with 8 bases aligning to TRBD1. Germline V lookup: CDR1 MNHNS, CDR2 SASEGT. The CDR3 consists of 14 residues. V dropped 2 bases and J dropped 5; count of bases not matched to a gene: 4. The CDR3 sequence: CASSENRDRTEAFF. The CDR3 coding sequence is TGTGCCAGCAGTGAAAACCGGGACAGGACTGAAGCTTTCTTT.

The gene calls are TRBV30 and TRBJ1-5; D ambiguous. This CDR3 has 15 amino acids. Germline V CDR1 and CDR2: GTSNPN, SVGIG (reference sequence). Trimming stripped 2 bases from V and 2 bases from J, with 13 bases between. The CDR3 coding sequence is TGTGCCTGGAGTACTATGGGCGGGGGCAATCAGCCCCAGCATTTT. Its protein is CAWSTMGGGNQPQHF. The full variable domain, rest sourced from reference TRBV30 and TRBJ1-5, is SQTIHQWPATLVQPVGSPLSLECTVEGTSNPNLYWYRQAAGRGLQLLFYSVGIGQISSEVPQNLSASRPQDRQFILSSKKLLLSDSGFYLCAWSTMGGGNQPQHFGDGTRLSIL.

The chain recombines TRBV5-6 with TRBJ1-6, with D unresolved. Germline V gene data show CDR1 as SGHDT and CDR2 as YYEEEE. V was clipped by 4 bases and J by 7 bases, with 12 bases between them. The CDR3 spans 14 residues. CDR3: CASSSGRRNSPLHF. Here the CDR3 DNA reads TGTGCCAGCAGCAGTGGACGGAGGAATTCACCCCTCCACTTT. Supplemented by reference TRBV5-6 and TRBJ1-6, the full variable domain reads DAGVTQSPTHLIKTRGQQVTLRCSPKSGHDTVSWYQQALGQGPQFIFQYYEEEERQRGNFPDRFSGHQFPNYSSELNVNALLLGDSALYLCASSSGRRNSPLHFGNGTRLTVT.

The chain carries TRBV2 and TRBJ1-5; no definite D call. V lost 8 bases and J 10 bases, leaving 6 bases between the germline ends. In germline, CDR1 is SNHLY, CDR2 FYNNEI. There are 9 residues in the CDR3. CDR3 residues: CASGPPQHF. The DNA of the CDR3 is TGTGCCAGCGGTCCCCCCCAGCATTTT. Full variable domain (remainder filled in from reference TRBV2 and TRBJ1-5): EPEVTQTPSHQVTQMGQEVILRCVPISNHLYFYWYRQILGQKVEFLVSFYNNEISEKSEIFDDQFSVERPDGSNFTLKIRSTKLEDSAMYFCASGPPQHFGDGTRLSIL.

The chain uses TRBV7-9 and TRBJ1-3; D possibly corresponds to TRBD1 (5 bases). This CDR3 region has 18 residues. Germline assignment: CDR1 SEHNR and CDR2 FQNEAQ (reference sequence). V was cut by 1 base and J by 10 bases, with 26 bases left in between. CDR3 nucleotide sequence: TGTGCCAGCAGCTTAGATCGGAGGTGGCTCAAGGGGATCATGACCATATATTTT. Amino acid sequence: CASSLDRRWLKGIMTIYF.

The rearrangement joins TRBV7-9 to TRBJ1-2; no definite D call. The CDR3 runs to 12 residues. CDR1 SEHNR and CDR2 FQNEAQ come from the germline V gene (reference sequence). V shed 6 bases and J shed 6 bases, with 11 bases lying between them. The CDR3 is CASRAALDGYTF. For the CDR3, the DNA is TGTGCCAGCAGGGCAGCATTGGATGGCTACACCTTC.

In its sample, this clone was seen a few times. The chain employs TRBV7-9 and TRBJ1-5, with a weak D call TRBD1 (6 bases). Germline CDR1 is SEHNR and CDR2 is FQNEAQ (reference sequence). The ends were cut back, 1 base at V and 7 bases at J, with 11 bases in the middle. This CDR3 has 14 amino acids. This CDR3 reads CASSLGGATQPQHF. The CDR3 DNA reads TGTGCCAGCAGCTTAGGGGGGGCCACCCAGCCCCAGCATTTT.

This chain connects TRBV6-5 to TRBJ1-2, with 8 bases matching TRBD1. The CDR3 has 13 amino acids. The germline V gene has CDR1 MNHEY and CDR2 SVGAGI. Trimming at V came to 8 bases and at J to 5 bases, leaving 7 bases not matched to a gene. In DNA, the CDR3 is TGTGCCAGCGAGACAGGGGTAAAATATGGCTACACCTTC. The encoded protein is CASETGVKYGYTF.

Concerning this clone: This may be a read error: a much more frequent sequence differs by one nucleotide. The rearrangement links TRBV6-5 to TRBJ2-7, with TRBD1 as a possible D gene (6 bases). The ends were cut back, 0 bases at V and 2 bases at J, with 8 bases in the middle. The CDR3 length is 14 residues. Germline V gene sequence: CDR1 MNHEY, CDR2 SVGAGI. CDR3 protein: CASSYSDSPYEQYF. CDR3 in DNA: TGTGCCAGCAGTTACTCGGACAGCCCCTACGAGCAGTACTTC.

This clone was observed a handful of times. Other nucleotide sequences in the sample specify the same CDR3. CDR3 DNA sequence: TGTGCCATTTTTATATATTTAAGACGACAGGGGATGTCGAGGACGGGTCAGCCCCAGCATTTT. The encoded protein is CAIFIYLRRQGMSRTGQPQHF. This sequence joins TRBV19 and TRBJ1-5, with 8 positions matching TRBD1. Per the germline V gene, CDR1 is LNHDA and CDR2 is SQIVND (reference sequence). V was pared by 10 bases and J by 6 bases, with 32 bases of the junction left unmatched. CDR3 size: 21 residues.

The V and J genes are TRBV5-1 and TRBJ2-3; no firm D call. From germline, CDR1 is SGHRS and CDR2 YFSETQ. Deletions cut 0 bases from V and 4 bases from J, with 9 bases between. This CDR3 is 14 amino acids long. The CDR3 bases are TGCGCCAGCAGCTTGGCCGTAAAGGCAGATACGCAGTATTTT. Its protein is CASSLAVKADTQYF.

The chain has TRBV11-2 and TRBJ2-2; D ambiguous. V dropped 3 bases and J dropped 1 base, with 0 bases sitting between them. The CDR3 consists of 12 residues. Germline assignment: CDR1 SGHAT and CDR2 FQNNGV. The CDR3 loop reads CASSLNTGELFF. The DNA of the CDR3 is TGTGCCAGCAGCTTGAACACCGGGGAGCTGTTTTTT.

V usage is TRBV5-1 and J usage is TRBJ2-1; no reliable D call. The CDR3 totals 14 residues. Germline V gene data show CDR1 as SGHRS and CDR2 as YFSETQ. Trimming pared 0 bases from V and 1 base from J, leaving 5 bases between. The CDR3 DNA sequence: TGCGCCAGCAGCTTGGACAGTTCCTACAATGAGCAGTTCTTC. This encodes CASSLDSSYNEQFF.

This clone has only one observation. The rearrangement uses TRBV30 and TRBJ2-3, with 9 bases that match TRBD2. J gave up 4 bases and V 6 bases, and 8 bases lay outside the gene matches. The CDR3 extends over 14 amino acids. CDR1 GTSNPN and CDR2 SVGIG come from the germline V gene (reference sequence). The CDR3 DNA reads as TGTGCCTGCCAGGGACTAGCCGTGTCAGATACGCAGTATTTT. Its protein is CACQGLAVSDTQYF.

The V call is TRBV15, the J call TRBJ1-2; unclear D gene. Per germline, CDR1 LNHNV and CDR2 YYDKDF (reference sequence). V gave up 0 bases and J gave up 8 bases, with 13 bases separating them. The CDR3 spans 14 residues. The CDR3, as DNA: TGTGCCACCAGCAGAGATGGCCAGGCAGACGGCTACACCTTC. Protein sequence: CATSRDGQADGYTF. The full variable domain, rest sourced from reference TRBV15 and TRBJ1-2, is DAMVIQNPRYQVTQFGKPVTLSCSQTLNHNVMYWYQQKSSQAPKLLFHYYDKDFNNEADTPDNFQSRRPNTSFCFLDIRSPGLGDTAMYLCATSRDGQADGYTFGSGTRLTVV.